These T cell receptor beta chains were read from a single sample in a study of radiotherapy plus CTLA-4 blockade in lung cancer. Sequencing was performed with immunoSEQ multiplex PCR; in TCRdb, only in-frame clones are kept and a portion is missing. Of 90,000 to 100,000 clones listed, about 70% are singletons. The specimen comprised peripheral blood, sampled from a patient treated with radiotherapy plus ipilimumab. These receptors all stem from a human donor with non-small cell lung cancer who had a partial response to radiotherapy plus ipilimumab. Some clones in this sample may be carry-over from other donors' samples. Both conserved end residues are part of each CDR3. Fields, in order: J gene, clone size, V gene, D gene, CDR3 protein, CDR3 DNA. A D gene is named only where the DNA matches it firmly. Size is stated for part of the rows, as once, few or many counts, or as a class when the clone is expanded.

TRBJ1-1,-,TRBV7-3,TRBD1,CASSLNRGDAEAFF,TGTGCCAGCAGCCTAAACAGGGGCGACGCTGAAGCTTTCTTT
TRBJ2-7,-,TRBV6-1,TRBD1,CASSPGQGTSYEQYF,TGTGCCAGCAGTCCGGGACAGGGGACTTCCTACGAGCAGTACTTC
TRBJ2-1,-,TRBV18,-,CASSPVLANEQFF,TGTGCCAGCTCACCAGTACTAGCAAATGAGCAGTTCTTC
TRBJ2-7,-,TRBV27,TRBD2,CASSLSLAGPYEQYF,TGTGCCAGCAGTTTATCCCTAGCGGGCCCCTACGAGCAGTACTTC
TRBJ2-3,-,TRBV7-8,TRBD2,CASSVVASGNTDTQYF,TGTGCCAGCAGCGTAGTCGCTAGCGGTAACACAGATACGCAGTATTTT
TRBJ2-3,few,TRBV2,-,CASNRESTDTQYF,TGTGCCAGCAACCGGGAATCCACAGATACGCAGTATTTT
TRBJ1-1,few,TRBV28,-,CASSVRGVNTEAFF,TGTGCCAGCAGTGTTCGGGGGGTGAACACTGAAGCTTTCTTT
TRBJ1-5,-,TRBV19,-,CASSIMARSSNQPQHF,TGTGCCAGTAGTATAATGGCCAGATCCAGCAATCAGCCCCAGCATTTT
TRBJ2-7,-,TRBV30,-,CAWSRGHNFYEQYF,TGTGCCTGGAGTAGGGGACACAACTTCTACGAGCAGTACTTC
TRBJ2-1,-,TRBV19,TRBD2,CASSIGGRAGYNEQFF,TGTGCCAGTAGTATAGGCGGGAGGGCCGGCTACAATGAGCAGTTCTTC
TRBJ2-1,-,TRBV13,TRBD1,CASSYYGQGGHEQFF,TGTGCCAGCAGCTACTACGGACAGGGGGGACATGAGCAGTTCTTC
TRBJ1-3,-,TRBV6-1,-,CASSEYRRLSGNTIYF,TGTGCCAGCAGTGAATATCGGAGACTCTCTGGAAACACCATATATTTT
TRBJ2-7,few,TRBV6-1,TRBD2,CASSSSGGTYEQYF,TGTGCCAGCAGTTCTAGCGGGGGGACCTACGAGCAGTACTTC
TRBJ2-7,few,TRBV25-1,TRBD1,CASSEWTGRSNEQYF,TGTGCCAGCAGTGAGTGGACAGGGAGAAGTAACGAGCAGTACTTC
TRBJ1-5,-,TRBV21-1,-,CASSGQGCKQPQHF,TGTGCCAGCAGCGGACAGGGCTGTAAACAGCCCCAGCATTTT
TRBJ2-1,-,TRBV18,-,CASSPTRESYNEQFF,TGTGCCAGCTCACCAACCAGGGAATCCTACAATGAGCAGTTCTTC
TRBJ2-1,-,TRBV7-6,TRBD2,CASSLVSGRGLSSYNEQFF,TGTGCCAGCAGCTTAGTTAGCGGGAGGGGCCTAAGCTCCTACAATGAGCAGTTCTTC
TRBJ1-2,once,TRBV5-5,-,CASSFAHRGGYTF,TGTGCCAGCAGCTTCGCGCATAGGGGTGGCTACACCTTC
TRBJ2-2,-,TRBV14,TRBD2,CASSQRRTSGSSTGELFF,TGTGCCAGCAGCCAACGCCGAACTAGCGGGAGTAGCACCGGGGAGCTGTTTTTT
TRBJ2-7,medium-sized,TRBV5-6,-,CASSRKGVVYEQYF,TGTGCCAGCAGCCGGAAAGGGGTGGTTTACGAGCAGTACTTC
TRBJ2-5,once,TRBV5-1,-,CASSFRGRETQYF,TGCGCCAGCAGCTTCAGGGGCCGAGAGACCCAGTACTTC
TRBJ1-2,-,TRBV5-1,-,CASSLGQAPYGYTF,TGCGCCAGCAGCTTGGGACAGGCCCCTTATGGCTACACCTTC
TRBJ1-3,-,TRBV6-5,-,CASNSLGSGNTIYF,TGTGCCAGCAATAGCCTGGGCTCTGGAAACACCATATATTTT
TRBJ2-1,-,TRBV6-1,-,CASSNSRGYNEQFF,TGTGCCAGCAGCAACTCCCGGGGCTACAATGAGCAGTTCTTC
TRBJ1-2,-,TRBV28,TRBD1,CASSRTGFGYTF,TGTGCCAGCAGCAGGACAGGGTTTGGCTACACCTTC
TRBJ2-7,-,TRBV12-5,-,CASGLDAGPPLPEQYF,TGTGCTAGTGGTTTGGATGCAGGGCCTCCTCTTCCCGAGCAGTACTTC
TRBJ2-2,few,TRBV7-2,TRBD2,CASSLYPPGGCTGELFF,TGTGCCAGCAGCTTATATCCCCCGGGAGGATGTACCGGGGAGCTGTTTTTT
TRBJ2-3,-,TRBV2,TRBD2,CASAPIAGTGDTQYF,TGTGCCAGCGCCCCTATAGCGGGAACGGGAGATACGCAGTATTTT
TRBJ1-4,-,TRBV4-2,-,CASSQGMGRRTNEKLFF,TGTGCCAGCAGCCAAGGCATGGGTAGGCGGACTAATGAAAAACTGTTTTTT
TRBJ1-4,-,TRBV6-5,TRBD1,CASSGDRTNEKLFF,TGTGCCAGCAGCGGGGACAGGACGAATGAAAAACTGTTTTTT
TRBJ2-1,-,TRBV28,TRBD1,CASSLTRQGRYNEQFF,TGTGCCAGCAGTTTAACCCGACAGGGGAGGTACAATGAGCAGTTCTTC
TRBJ2-1,-,TRBV28,TRBD1,CASSDRVGRQFF,TGTGCCAGCAGCGACAGGGTAGGACGGCAGTTCTTC
TRBJ2-4,-,TRBV5-1,-,CASSFDIAKNIQYF,TGCGCCAGCAGCTTTGACATAGCCAAAAACATTCAGTACTTC
TRBJ2-1,-,TRBV28,TRBD2,CASSPTTSASGKEQFF,TGTGCCAGCAGCCCGACGACTTCGGCTAGCGGGAAAGAGCAGTTCTTC
TRBJ2-5,-,TRBV5-1,-,CASSSLGQSQETQYF,TGCGCCAGCAGCTCCTTGGGACAAAGTCAAGAGACCCAGTACTTC
TRBJ1-5,-,TRBV5-8,-,CASSLVRDQPQHF,TGTGCCAGCAGCTTGGTCCGAGATCAGCCCCAGCATTTT
TRBJ1-2,-,TRBV10-1,TRBD1,CARTHTPRANTDRDRDDYGYTF,TGCGCCAGAACACACACCCCCCGGGCAAATACAGACCGGGACAGGGATGACTATGGCTACACCTTC
TRBJ2-6,-,TRBV28,-,CASSHGTTSGANVLTF,TGTGCCAGCAGCCACGGGACAACCTCTGGGGCCAACGTCCTGACTTTC
TRBJ2-3,-,TRBV6-5,TRBD2,CASSYSSGGTDTQYF,TGTGCCAGCAGTTATAGCAGCGGGGGGACAGATACGCAGTATTTT
TRBJ1-2,medium-sized,TRBV6-1,TRBD1,CASSESRQGGGYTF,TGTGCCAGCAGTGAATCCAGACAGGGGGGTGGCTACACCTTC
TRBJ2-7,-,TRBV19,TRBD1,CASSILDRAYEQYF,TGTGCCAGTAGTATTTTGGACAGGGCCTACGAGCAGTACTTC
TRBJ2-7,few,TRBV19,TRBD1,CASTRQGGGYEQYF,TGTGCCAGTACCCGACAGGGTGGAGGCTACGAGCAGTACTTC
TRBJ2-7,-,TRBV20-1,-,CSAVQGPEQYF,TGCAGTGCGGTACAGGGTCCCGAGCAGTACTTC
TRBJ1-5,-,TRBV7-2,TRBD1,CASSLRTGDGQPQHF,TGTGCCAGCAGCCTCAGGACAGGGGACGGTCAGCCCCAGCATTTT
TRBJ2-5,-,TRBV7-9,TRBD2,CASSPGTSGGLEETQYF,TGTGCCAGCAGCCCTGGGACTAGCGGGGGGCTGGAGGAGACCCAGTACTTC